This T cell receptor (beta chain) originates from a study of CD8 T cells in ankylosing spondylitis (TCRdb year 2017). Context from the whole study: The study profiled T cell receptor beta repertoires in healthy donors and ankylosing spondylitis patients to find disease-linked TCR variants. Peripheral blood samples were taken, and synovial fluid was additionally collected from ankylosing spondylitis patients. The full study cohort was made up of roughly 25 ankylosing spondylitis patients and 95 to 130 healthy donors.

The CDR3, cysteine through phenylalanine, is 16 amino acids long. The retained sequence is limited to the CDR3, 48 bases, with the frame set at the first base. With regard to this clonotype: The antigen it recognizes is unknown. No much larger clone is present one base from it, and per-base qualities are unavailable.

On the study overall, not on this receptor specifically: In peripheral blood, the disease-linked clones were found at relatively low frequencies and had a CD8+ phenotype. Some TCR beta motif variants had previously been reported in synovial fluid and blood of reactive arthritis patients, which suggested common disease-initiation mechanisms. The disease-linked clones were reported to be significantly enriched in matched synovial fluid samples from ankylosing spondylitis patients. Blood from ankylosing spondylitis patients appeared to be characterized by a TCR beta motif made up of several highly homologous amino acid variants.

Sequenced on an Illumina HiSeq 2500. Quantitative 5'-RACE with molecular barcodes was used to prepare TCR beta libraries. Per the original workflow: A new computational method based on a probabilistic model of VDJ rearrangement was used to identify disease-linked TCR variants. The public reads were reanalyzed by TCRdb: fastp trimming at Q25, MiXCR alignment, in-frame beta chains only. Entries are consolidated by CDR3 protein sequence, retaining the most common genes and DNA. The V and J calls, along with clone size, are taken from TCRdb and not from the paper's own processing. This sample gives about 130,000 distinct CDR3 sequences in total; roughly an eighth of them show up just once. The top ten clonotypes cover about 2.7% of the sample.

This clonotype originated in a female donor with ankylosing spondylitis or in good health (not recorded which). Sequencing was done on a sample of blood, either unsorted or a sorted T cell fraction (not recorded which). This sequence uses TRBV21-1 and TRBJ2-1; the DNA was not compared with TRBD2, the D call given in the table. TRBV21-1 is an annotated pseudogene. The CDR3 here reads CASSKGLAGGDNEQFF. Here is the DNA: TGTGCCAGCAGCAAAGGGCTAGCGGGGGGGGACAATGAGCAGTTCTTC.